Shown below are 30 T cell receptor beta chains from a single sample sequenced in a study of chemoradiotherapy in HPV16-positive cancers. Only in-frame clones appear in the TCRdb table, and some are missing; sequencing was by immunoSEQ multiplex PCR. The sample shows 13,000 or so clones, just under 70% of them seen only once. The sample was collected from a patient who underwent chemoradiotherapy. These receptors were taken from a human donor with HPV-associated anogenital cancer.

J is TRBJ1-6 and V is TRBV12-5; no clear D. The ends were cut back, 6 bases at V and 9 bases at J, with 12 bases in the middle. The CDR3 runs to 13 residues. CDR1 and CDR2 from the germline V gene are LGHNT and FRNRAP. CDR3 amino acids: CASGVGFGSPLHF. CDR3 coding DNA: TGTGCTAGTGGGGTGGGGTTCGGTTCACCCCTCCACTTT.

The chain joins TRBV5-6 to TRBJ1-2; no clear D gene. CDR3 size: 14 residues. Between the trimmed V and J ends, which lost 2 bases and 1 base, there was a span of 9 bases. Looked up from germline, CDR1 is SGHDT and CDR2 is YYEEEE. DNA for the CDR3: TGTGCCAGCAGCTTCCGGGGTCTTAACTATGGCTACACCTTC. Translated: CASSFRGLNYGYTF.

The chain joins TRBV4-2 to TRBJ2-5; D is perhaps TRBD1 (6 bases). CDR3 length: 14 amino acids. The V end lost 4 bases, the J end lost 0 bases, and 9 bases lay between the germline ends. Looked up from germline, CDR1 is LGHNA and CDR2 is YNFKEQ. CDR3 sequence: CASSPGVYQETQYF. CDR3 nucleotides: TGTGCCAGCAGCCCAGGGGTCTACCAAGAGACCCAGTACTTC.

This clone has only one observation. The V and J genes are TRBV19 and TRBJ1-5; unclear D gene. Germline V gene data show CDR1 as LNHDA and CDR2 as SQIVND (reference sequence). V was shortened by 2 bases and J by 0 bases, with 11 bases between the two germline ends. This CDR3 has 16 amino acids. The CDR3 sequence: CASSIPRGNSNQPQHF. CDR3 bases: TGTGCCAGTAGTATACCGCGGGGTAATAGCAATCAGCCCCAGCATTTT.

J is TRBJ1-6 and V is TRBV14; 12 nucleotides align to TRBD1. From germline, CDR1 is SGHDN and CDR2 FVKESK. The ends lost 3 bases at V and 10 bases at J; junction bases unmatched: 4. The CDR3 consists of 15 residues. The DNA of the CDR3 is TGTGCCAGCAGCCAGGGACAGGGGGCTTACTCACCCCTCCACTTT. It codes for CASSQGQGAYSPLHF.

This chain joins TRBV5-6 and TRBJ2-7; 8 bases are shared with TRBD1. Germline V gene sequence: CDR1 SGHDT, CDR2 YYEEEE. CDR3 length: 14 residues. V dropped 0 bases and J dropped 3; count of bases not matched to a gene: 2. The CDR3: CASSLGTGNYEQYF. CDR3 DNA: TGTGCCAGCAGCTTGGGGACAGGGAACTACGAGCAGTACTTC.

The chain employs TRBV9 and TRBJ2-7, with D perhaps TRBD2 (5 bases). V lost 4 bases to trimming and J lost 3 bases, with 17 bases between them. This CDR3 region has 15 residues. Germline lookup yields CDR1 SGDLS and CDR2 YYNGEE. The chain's CDR3 is CASSKKDSGNYEQYF. The CDR3 DNA reads TGTGCCAGCAGCAAGAAGGACTCAGGAAACTACGAGCAGTACTTC.

The gene calls are TRBV7-2 and TRBJ2-3, with 9 bases aligning to TRBD2. Germline assignment: CDR1 SGHTA and CDR2 FQGNSA. J was trimmed by 8 bases and V by 1 base; bases with no gene match: 10. CDR3 length: 16 residues. This chain's CDR3 is CASSLVGGGAKGTQYF. The CDR3 coding sequence is TGTGCCAGCAGCTTAGTTGGCGGGGGGGCCAAAGGTACGCAGTATTTT.

The V call is TRBV6-1, the J call TRBJ1-1; D might be TRBD1 (6 bases). CDR1 is MNHNS, CDR2 SASEGT, per germline. The CDR3 spans 15 residues. V gave up 3 bases and J gave up 0 bases, with 11 bases separating them. CDR3 sequence: CASSEAGAMNTEAFF. As DNA, the CDR3 is TGTGCCAGCAGTGAGGCAGGGGCGATGAACACTGAAGCTTTCTTT.

This chain connects TRBV29-1 to TRBJ1-2; D is unresolved. This CDR3 is built from 10 residues. The germline V gene encodes CDR1 SQVTM and CDR2 ANQGSEA. Trimming took off 4 bases at V and 7 bases at J, with 7 bases between the two ends. The CDR3 DNA is TGCAGCGTTGCTGAGGGTGGCTACACCTTC. Its protein is CSVAEGGYTF.

The J gene is TRBJ2-2, the V gene TRBV6-1; possibly TRBD2 for D (5 bases). From germline, CDR1 is MNHNS and CDR2 SASEGT. Trimming removed 10 bases from V and 7 bases from J, with 10 bases in between. The CDR3 runs to 11 residues. The CDR3, as DNA: TGTGCCATCCGGGCGGGCGGGGAGCTGTTTTTT. It codes for CAIRAGGELFF.

The rearrangement joins TRBV5-5 to TRBJ1-1, with D perhaps TRBD1 (5 bases). V gave up 0 bases and J gave up 1 base, with 10 bases separating them. Per germline, CDR1 SGHKS and CDR2 YYEKEE (reference sequence). This CDR3 comprises 15 residues. CDR3 sequence (DNA): TGTGCCAGCAGCTTGGGACCGGGACCGAACACTGAAGCTTTCTTT. Translation: CASSLGPGPNTEAFF.

CDR3 amino acids: CASSPPGVVGEAEQFF. In DNA, the CDR3 is TGTGCCAGCAGCCCCCCGGGTGTGGTAGGTGAGGCTGAGCAGTTCTTC. This sequence joins TRBV5-4 and TRBJ2-1; D remains ambiguous. The V end was cut by 4 bases, the J end by 9 bases, with 23 bases between. CDR3 size: 16 residues. Germline V gives CDR1 SGHNT, CDR2 YYREEE (reference sequence).

Here the CDR3 reads CASSFSRNYGYTF. CDR3 in DNA: TGTGCCAGCAGTTTCTCCCGTAACTATGGCTACACCTTC. The V call is TRBV28, the J call TRBJ1-2; D unclear. The CDR3 length is 13 residues. V gave up 3 bases and J gave up 1 base, with 6 bases separating them. In germline, CDR1 is MDHEN, CDR2 SYDVKM.

This chain uses TRBV9 with TRBJ1-3; D possibly corresponds to TRBD1 (6 bases). CDR1 is SGDLS, CDR2 YYNGEE, per germline. The CDR3 has 15 amino acids. The V end was cut by 4 bases, the J end by 0 bases, with 11 bases between. CDR3 coding DNA: TGTGCCAGCAGCTTGACGGACAGCTCTGGAAACACCATATATTTT. Its protein is CASSLTDSSGNTIYF.

In this sample, this clone turned up a few times. The chain joins TRBV2 to TRBJ1-2; no definite D call. V gave up 9 bases and J gave up 2 bases, with 13 bases separating them. CDR1 and CDR2 (germline): SNHLY, FYNNEI. This CDR3 contains 13 residues. The CDR3 bases are TGTGCCAGAGCCTCCGGTCCCAACTATGGCTACACCTTC. This codes for CARASGPNYGYTF. The whole variable domain, remainder taken from reference TRBV2 and TRBJ1-2, is EPEVTQTPSHQVTQMGQEVILRCVPISNHLYFYWYRQILGQKVEFLVSFYNNEISEKSEIFDDQFSVERPDGSNFTLKIRSTKLEDSAMYFCARASGPNYGYTFGSGTRLTVV.

The chain joins TRBV6-5 to TRBJ2-2; a weak D match, TRBD2 (5 bases). The ends were cut back, 9 bases at V and 1 base at J, with 12 bases in the middle. The germline CDR1 and CDR2 sequences are MNHEY and SVGAGI. This CDR3 region has 14 residues. CDR3 sequence: CASCLAGNTGELFF. The CDR3 nucleotides are TGTGCCAGTTGTCTGGCGGGGAACACCGGGGAGCTGTTTTTT.

This sequence joins TRBV6-6 and TRBJ1-5, with D uncertain. Germline loops: CDR1 MNHNY, CDR2 SVGAGI (reference sequence). The CDR3 runs to 15 residues. The germline V and J ends were trimmed by 6 bases and 4 bases, with 16 bases remaining between them. The CDR3 spells CASSSKGGRNQPQHF. CDR3 nucleotide sequence: TGTGCCAGCAGCAGTAAGGGTGGCAGAAATCAGCCCCAGCATTTT.

The rearrangement uses TRBV11-2 and TRBJ1-1; D gene uncertain. There are 12 residues in the CDR3. CDR1 and CDR2 from the germline V gene are SGHAT and FQNNGV. Trimming removed 0 bases from V and 6 bases from J, with 5 bases in between. CDR3 coding DNA: TGTGCCAGCAGCTTAGACACACCTGAAGCTTTCTTT. Translated, it gives CASSLDTPEAFF.

This clone appeared a few times. The chain joins TRBV19 to TRBJ2-7, with D perhaps matching TRBD2 (5 bases). The CDR3 runs 15 residues. Germline V gene data show CDR1 as LNHDA and CDR2 as SQIVND (reference sequence). V was clipped by 5 bases and J by 4 bases, with 18 bases between them. CDR3 sequence (DNA): TGTGCCAGTAGTTCTGGGTCCACGAGGGTTTACGAGCAGTACTTC. Its translation: CASSSGSTRVYEQYF.

The CDR3: CASSMTGGFYNEQFF. DNA for the CDR3: TGTGCCAGCAGTATGACGGGGGGCTTCTACAATGAGCAGTTCTTC. This chain uses TRBV6-5 with TRBJ2-1, with D possibly being TRBD2 (7 bases). Trimming pared 5 bases from V and 3 bases from J, leaving 14 bases between. Germline V gene lookup returns CDR1 MNHEY and CDR2 SVGAGI. The CDR3 runs to 15 residues.

The genes are TRBV4-1 and TRBJ2-1; 10 positions agree with TRBD2. V lost 0 bases to trimming and J lost 4 bases; unmatched junction nucleotides: 3. The CDR3 is 16 residues long. Germline V CDR1 and CDR2: MGHRA, YSYEKL. The CDR3 nucleotides are TGCGCCAGCAGCCAAGATACTAGCGGGAATTACAATGAGCAGTTCTTC. Protein: CASSQDTSGNYNEQFF.

In its sample, this clone was seen a few times. In DNA, the CDR3 is TGTGCCATCAGGAGGACCTCCTACGAGCAGTACTTC. Translated: CAIRRTSYEQYF. The chain links TRBV6-1 to TRBJ2-7, with a tentative D call TRBD2 (5 bases). The V end was cut by 10 bases, the J end by 0 bases, with 10 bases between. Per the germline V gene, CDR1 is MNHNS and CDR2 is SASEGT. The CDR3 totals 12 residues.

The chain employs TRBV2 and TRBJ2-3; 7 bases are shared with TRBD1. V trimming: 4 bases; J trimming: 4 bases; junction bases outside the gene matches: 11. The germline gives CDR1 SNHLY, CDR2 FYNNEI. CDR3 length: 16 residues. The CDR3 sequence: CASSGSRQGGPDTQYF. The CDR3 DNA reads as TGTGCCAGCAGTGGATCGAGACAGGGTGGACCAGATACGCAGTATTTT.

This clone came up a few times. In nucleotides, the CDR3 is TGTGCCAGCAGCTTACTGACCCCCACAGATACGCAGTATTTT. The encoded protein is CASSLLTPTDTQYF. The chain recombines TRBV7-7 with TRBJ2-3; unclear D gene. With 2 bases removed from V and 2 bases from J, the gap between germline ends came to 8 bases. CDR1 is SSHAT and CDR2 is FNYEAQ in the germline V gene (reference sequence). This CDR3 contains 14 residues.

V and J are TRBV29-1 and TRBJ2-5, with TRBD1 matching 10 bases. This CDR3 comprises 12 residues. The germline V gene has CDR1 SQVTM and CDR2 ANQGSEA. The V and J ends lost 6 bases and 6 bases, in that order; junction bases with no gene match: 4. CDR3 sequence (DNA): TGCAGCGTCGAGACAGGGGGCAAGACCCAGTACTTC. Translation: CSVETGGKTQYF.

Only a few counts were recorded for this clone. The V call is TRBV9, the J call TRBJ1-1; 9 bases line up with TRBD1. J gave up 3 bases and V 4 bases, and 4 bases lay outside the gene matches. Germline CDR1 SGDLS, CDR2 YYNGEE. The CDR3 has 14 amino acids. The CDR3 nucleotides read TGTGCCAGCAGCCCGAACAGGGGGCACACTGAAGCTTTCTTT. Translating gives CASSPNRGHTEAFF.

The V call is TRBV15, the J call TRBJ1-4; D may be TRBD1 (5 bases). Between the trimmed V and J ends, which lost 1 base and 0 bases, there was a span of 9 bases. The CDR3 covers 16 residues. CDR1 is LNHNV and CDR2 is YYDKDF in the germline V gene (reference sequence). For the CDR3, the DNA is TGTGCCACCAGCAGAGTGTTGGGGGCAACTAATGAAAAACTGTTTTTT. As protein: CATSRVLGATNEKLFF. The variable domain in full, with the rest retrieved from reference TRBV15 and TRBJ1-4, is DAMVIQNPRYQVTQFGKPVTLSCSQTLNHNVMYWYQQKSSQAPKLLFHYYDKDFNNEADTPDNFQSRRPNTSFCFLDIRSPGLGDTAMYLCATSRVLGATNEKLFFGSGTQLSVL.

This chain connects TRBV10-3 to TRBJ2-3; 8 nucleotides align to TRBD2. The germline gives CDR1 ENHRY, CDR2 SYGVKD. The CDR3 covers 15 residues. With 0 bases clipped from V and 4 bases from J, the junction kept 3 bases outside the gene matches. The CDR3 here is CAISESLAGPDTQYF. As DNA, the CDR3 is TGTGCCATCAGTGAGTCATTAGCGGGGCCAGATACGCAGTATTTT.

This chain joins TRBV6-4 and TRBJ2-7, with D tentatively TRBD1 or TRBD2 (5 bases each). Trimming shortened V by 7 bases and J by 3 bases, and 25 bases separated the two germline ends. Germline lookup yields CDR1 MRHNA and CDR2 SNTAGT. The CDR3 spans 17 residues. CDR3 sequence reads: CASNQMGRSWARYEQYF. CDR3 DNA sequence: TGTGCCAGCAACCAAATGGGACGTAGCTGGGCGCGCTACGAGCAGTACTTC.